The source of this TCR beta chain is a study of cytomegalovirus exposure and HLA in healthy donors. Turning to the study itself: As released early, the data held roughly 85 million unique TCRs from HLA-typed donors. Caucasian-associated ancestry cluster membership applied to about 80% of around 400 genotyped donors. Study-wide points: In a later analysis, several top co-occurrence clusters appeared linked to parvovirus B19, influenza, CMV and Epstein-Barr virus. Prediction of most subjects' HLA-A and HLA-B alleles by TCR beta sequences was reportedly accurate.

The PCR was carried out with 60 Vbeta primers and 13 Jbeta primers. Produced via immunoSEQ multiplex PCR; TCRdb's table is partial and in-frame only. Of around 120,000 clones detected, approximately 80% appear once; the ten largest clones hold approximately 5.1%. In germline, CDR1 is MNHEY, CDR2 SVGAGI. Trimming at V came to 3 bases and at J to 7 bases, leaving 5 bases not matched to a gene. This CDR3 contains 15 residues. This clone was seen a handful of times. Its antigen is unknown. The J gene is TRBJ2-1, the V gene TRBV6-5; TRBD2 matches 11 bases. The TCR originated in a female donor in good health and CMV-seropositive. The sequenced material came from PBMCs. This chain's CDR3 is CASSYSGGAGNEQFF. In DNA, the CDR3 is TGTGCCAGCAGTTATAGCGGGGGGGCCGGTAATGAGCAGTTCTTC.